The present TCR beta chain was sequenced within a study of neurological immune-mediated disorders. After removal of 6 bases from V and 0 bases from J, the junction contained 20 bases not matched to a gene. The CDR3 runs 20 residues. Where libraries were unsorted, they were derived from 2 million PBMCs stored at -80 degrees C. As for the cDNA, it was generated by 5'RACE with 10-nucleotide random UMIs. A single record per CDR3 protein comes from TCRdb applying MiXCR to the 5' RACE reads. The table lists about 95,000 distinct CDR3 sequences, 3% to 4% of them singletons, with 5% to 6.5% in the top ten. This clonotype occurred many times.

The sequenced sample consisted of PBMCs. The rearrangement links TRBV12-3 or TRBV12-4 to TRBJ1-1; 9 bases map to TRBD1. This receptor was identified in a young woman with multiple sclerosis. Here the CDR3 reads CASSKRIGTGTSHMNTEAFF. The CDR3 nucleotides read TGTGCCAGCAGCAAACGAATCGGGACAGGGACTTCCCACATGAACACTGAAGCTTTCTTT.